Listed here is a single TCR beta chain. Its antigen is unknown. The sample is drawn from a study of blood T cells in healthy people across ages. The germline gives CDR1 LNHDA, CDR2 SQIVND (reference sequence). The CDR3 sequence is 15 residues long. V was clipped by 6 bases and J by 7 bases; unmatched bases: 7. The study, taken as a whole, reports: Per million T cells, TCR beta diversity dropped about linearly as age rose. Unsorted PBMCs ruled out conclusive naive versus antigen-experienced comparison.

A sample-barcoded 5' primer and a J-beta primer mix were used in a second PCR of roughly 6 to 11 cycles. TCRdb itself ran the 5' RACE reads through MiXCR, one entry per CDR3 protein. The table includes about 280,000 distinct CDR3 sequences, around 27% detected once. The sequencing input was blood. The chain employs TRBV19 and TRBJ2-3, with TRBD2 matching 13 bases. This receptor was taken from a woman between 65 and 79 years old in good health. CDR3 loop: CASRPGLAGLNTQYF. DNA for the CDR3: TGTGCCAGTAGACCGGGACTAGCGGGACTTAATACGCAGTATTTT.